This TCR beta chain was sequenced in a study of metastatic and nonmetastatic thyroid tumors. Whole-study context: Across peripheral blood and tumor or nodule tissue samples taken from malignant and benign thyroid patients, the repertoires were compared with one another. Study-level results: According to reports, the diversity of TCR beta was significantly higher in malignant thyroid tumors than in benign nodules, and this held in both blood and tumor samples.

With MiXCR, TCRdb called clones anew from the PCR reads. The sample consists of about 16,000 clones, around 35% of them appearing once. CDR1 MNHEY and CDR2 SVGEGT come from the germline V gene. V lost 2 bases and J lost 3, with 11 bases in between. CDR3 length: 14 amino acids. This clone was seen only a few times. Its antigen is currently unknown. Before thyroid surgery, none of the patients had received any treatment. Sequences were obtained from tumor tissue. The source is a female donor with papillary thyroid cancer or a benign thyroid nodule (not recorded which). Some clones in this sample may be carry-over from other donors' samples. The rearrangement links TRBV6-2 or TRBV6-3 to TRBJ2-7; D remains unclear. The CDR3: CASSYLAEGYEQYF. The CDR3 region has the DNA TGTGCCAGCAGTTACCTGGCAGAAGGCTACGAGCAGTACTTC.